Included here is one T cell receptor beta chain sequence, with context. Its antigen is undetermined. This CDR3 spans 14 amino acids. Germline V gene sequence: CDR1 MRHNA, CDR2 SNTAGT. The germline V and J ends were trimmed by 6 bases and 4 bases, with 14 bases remaining between them. This entry comes from a study of cytomegalovirus exposure and HLA in healthy donors. Findings of the study overall: Per published accounts, TCR beta sequences correctly predicted the HLA-A and HLA-B alleles of most subjects. A missense variant in DCLRE1C was later tied to TCR beta V- and J-gene trimming.

Use of 60 Vbeta and 13 Jbeta primers characterized the PCR. TCRdb's table, derived via immunoSEQ multiplex PCR, lists solely in-frame clones and lacks some. Here the sample spans 200,000 to 250,000 clones, around 80% being singletons. The sample consisted of PBMCs. This receptor was identified in a male donor in good health and CMV-seronegative. This chain links TRBV6-4 with TRBJ2-3; no reliable D call. In DNA, the CDR3 is TGTGCCAGCAGACCAGGTACAGCAGCAGATACGCAGTATTTT. Translation gives CASRPGTAADTQYF.